This record looks at one T cell receptor beta chain sequence and its context. Authors' processing steps: Counts of nucleated cells, estimated from reference gene primer amplification, were obtained. Clones were sequenced by immunoSEQ multiplex PCR, and TCRdb holds only the in-frame ones, with some missing. V, J and clone size are those of that table, while D and trimming were read from the DNA. The sample lists roughly 120,000 clones, roughly 70% occurring once. This specimen comes from a study of blood T cell repertoires in COVID-19. Overall study: Spain, Italy and the United States supplied samples that represented acute and convalescent COVID-19. From T cells, B-cell-depleted T cells, or PBMCs came the material, which was cDNA or gDNA.

The germline CDR1 and CDR2 sequences are SGHRS and YFSETQ. The length of the CDR3 is 14 residues. With 0 bases removed from V and 1 base from J, the gap between germline ends came to 7 bases. The TCR was taken from a human donor with acute or convalescent COVID-19. The donor label of this sample is uncertain. The chain combines TRBV5-1 with TRBJ1-1, with D hard to call. The source material was peripheral blood. The CDR3 DNA reads as TGCGCCAGCAGCTTGGCCAAACAGAACACTGAAGCTTTCTTT. This translates into CASSLAKQNTEAFF.